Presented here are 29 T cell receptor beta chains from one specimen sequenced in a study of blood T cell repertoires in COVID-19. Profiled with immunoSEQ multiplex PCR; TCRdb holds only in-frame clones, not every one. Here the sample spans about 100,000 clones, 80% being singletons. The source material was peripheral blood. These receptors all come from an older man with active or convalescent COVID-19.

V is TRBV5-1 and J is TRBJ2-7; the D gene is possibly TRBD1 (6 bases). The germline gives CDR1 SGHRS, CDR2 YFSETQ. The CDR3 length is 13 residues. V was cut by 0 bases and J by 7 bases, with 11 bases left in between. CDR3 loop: CASSLVGGREQYF. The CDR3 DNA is TGCGCCAGCAGCTTGGTAGGGGGTCGGGAGCAGTACTTC.

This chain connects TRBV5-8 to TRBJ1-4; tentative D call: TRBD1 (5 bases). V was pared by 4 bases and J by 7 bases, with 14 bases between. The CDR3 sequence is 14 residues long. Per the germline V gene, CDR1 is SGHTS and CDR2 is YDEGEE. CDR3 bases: TGTGCCAGCAGCATGGGGACTGTGGGTGAAAAACTGTTTTTT. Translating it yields CASSMGTVGEKLFF.

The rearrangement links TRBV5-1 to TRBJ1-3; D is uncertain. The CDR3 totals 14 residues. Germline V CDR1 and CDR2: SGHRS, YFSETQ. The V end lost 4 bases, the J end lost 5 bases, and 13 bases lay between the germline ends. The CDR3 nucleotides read TGCGCCAGCAGCCTTCAATCACTTAGAAACACCATATATTTT. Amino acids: CASSLQSLRNTIYF.

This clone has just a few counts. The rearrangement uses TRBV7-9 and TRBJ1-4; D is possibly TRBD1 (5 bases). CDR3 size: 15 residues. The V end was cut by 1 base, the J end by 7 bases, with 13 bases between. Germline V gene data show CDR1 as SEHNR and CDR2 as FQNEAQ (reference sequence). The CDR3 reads CASSLGGEAAEKLFF. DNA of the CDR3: TGTGCCAGCAGCTTAGGGGGGGAGGCGGCTGAAAAACTGTTTTTT.

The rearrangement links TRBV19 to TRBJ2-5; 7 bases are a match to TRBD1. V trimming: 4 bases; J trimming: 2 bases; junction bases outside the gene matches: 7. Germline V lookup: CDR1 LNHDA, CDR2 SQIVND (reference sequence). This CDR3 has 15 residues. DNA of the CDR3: TGTGCCAGTAGTAGGGGACAGAGCCCACAAGAGACCCAGTACTTC. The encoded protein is CASSRGQSPQETQYF.

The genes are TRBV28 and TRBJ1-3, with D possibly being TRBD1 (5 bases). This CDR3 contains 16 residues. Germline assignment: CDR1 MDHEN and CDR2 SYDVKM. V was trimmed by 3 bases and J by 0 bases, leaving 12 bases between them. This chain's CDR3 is CASSFTGHHSGNTIYF. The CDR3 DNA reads TGTGCCAGCAGTTTCACAGGACATCACTCTGGAAACACCATATATTTT.

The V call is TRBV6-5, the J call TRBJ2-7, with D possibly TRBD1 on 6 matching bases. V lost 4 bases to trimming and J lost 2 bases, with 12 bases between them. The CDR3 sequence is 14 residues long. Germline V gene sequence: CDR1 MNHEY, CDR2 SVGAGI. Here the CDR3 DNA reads TGTGCCAGCAGTTGGACAGAAGATACCTACGAGCAGTACTTC. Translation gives CASSWTEDTYEQYF.

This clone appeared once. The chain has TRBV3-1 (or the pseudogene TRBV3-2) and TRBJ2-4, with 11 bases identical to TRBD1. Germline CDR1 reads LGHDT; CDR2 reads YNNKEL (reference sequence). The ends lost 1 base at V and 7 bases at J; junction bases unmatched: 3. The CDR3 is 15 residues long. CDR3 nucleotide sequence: TGTGCCAGCAGCCAAGGGACAGGGGGCGCGAACATTCAGTACTTC. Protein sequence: CASSQGTGGANIQYF.

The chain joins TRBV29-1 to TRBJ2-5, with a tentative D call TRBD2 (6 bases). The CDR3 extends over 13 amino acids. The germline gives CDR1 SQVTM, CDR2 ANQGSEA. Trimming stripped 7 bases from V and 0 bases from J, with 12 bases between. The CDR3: CSGGRTNQETQYF. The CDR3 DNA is TGCAGCGGGGGACGGACTAACCAAGAGACCCAGTACTTC. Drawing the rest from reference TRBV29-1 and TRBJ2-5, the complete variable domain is SAVISQKPSRDICQRGTSLTIQCQVDSQVTMMFWYRQQPGQSLTLIATANQGSEATYESGFVIDKFPISRPNLTFSTLTVSNMSPEDSSIYLCSGGRTNQETQYFGPGTRLLVL.

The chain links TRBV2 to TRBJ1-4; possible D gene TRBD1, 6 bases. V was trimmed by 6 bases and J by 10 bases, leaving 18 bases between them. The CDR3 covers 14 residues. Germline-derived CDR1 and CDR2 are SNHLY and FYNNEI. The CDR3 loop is CASRLGHALGKLFF. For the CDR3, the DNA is TGTGCCAGCAGGCTGGGACACGCCTTGGGAAAACTGTTTTTT.

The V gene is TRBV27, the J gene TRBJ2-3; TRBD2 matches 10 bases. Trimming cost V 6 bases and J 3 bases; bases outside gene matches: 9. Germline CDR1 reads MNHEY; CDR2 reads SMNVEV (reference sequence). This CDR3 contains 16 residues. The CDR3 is CASRPIAGGTTDTQYF. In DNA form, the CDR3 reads TGTGCCAGCAGACCTATAGCGGGGGGTACGACAGATACGCAGTATTTT.

DNA for the CDR3: TGTGCCAGCAGTAGGCCAGGGGAAAAACTGTTTTTT. This translates into CASSRPGEKLFF. V gene TRBV25-1 combines with J gene TRBJ1-4; tentatively, D is TRBD1 (5 bases). V lost 5 bases, J lost 8 bases, and 9 bases lay in between. Per germline, CDR1 MGHDK and CDR2 SYGVNS. The CDR3 loop spans 12 amino acids.

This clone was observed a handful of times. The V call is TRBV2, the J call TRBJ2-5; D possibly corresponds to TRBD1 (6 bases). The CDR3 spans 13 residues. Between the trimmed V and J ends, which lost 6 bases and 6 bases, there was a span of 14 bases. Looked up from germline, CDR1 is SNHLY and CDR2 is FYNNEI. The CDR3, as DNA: TGTGCCAGCAGCCTCGACAGGTTGAAGACCCAGTACTTC. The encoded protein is CASSLDRLKTQYF.

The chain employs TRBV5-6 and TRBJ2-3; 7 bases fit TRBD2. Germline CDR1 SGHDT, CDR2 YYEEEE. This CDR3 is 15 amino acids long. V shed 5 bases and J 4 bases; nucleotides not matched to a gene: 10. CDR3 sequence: CASSSTSAEADTQYF. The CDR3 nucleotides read TGTGCCAGCAGTTCAACTAGCGCTGAGGCAGATACGCAGTATTTT.

For the CDR3, the DNA is TGTGCCAGCTCACCCTCGACAGGGGATGGCTACACCTTC. Translating it yields CASSPSTGDGYTF. The gene calls are TRBV18 and TRBJ1-2; the match to TRBD1 covers 8 bases. From germline, CDR1 is KGHSH and CDR2 LQKENI. CDR3 length: 13 residues. With 3 bases clipped from V and 6 bases from J, the junction kept 3 bases outside the gene matches.

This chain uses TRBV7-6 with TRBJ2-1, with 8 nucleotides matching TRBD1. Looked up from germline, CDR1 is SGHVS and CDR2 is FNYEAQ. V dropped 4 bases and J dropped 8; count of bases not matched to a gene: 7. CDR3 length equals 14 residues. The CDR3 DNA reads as TGTGCCAGCAGCTATTTTGCAGGGGGCGATGAGCAGTTCTTC. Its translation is CASSYFAGGDEQFF.

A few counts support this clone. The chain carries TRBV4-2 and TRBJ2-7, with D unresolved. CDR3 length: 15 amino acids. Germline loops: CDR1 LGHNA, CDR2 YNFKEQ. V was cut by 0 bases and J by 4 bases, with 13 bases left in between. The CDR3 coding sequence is TGTGCCAGCAGCCAAGATCCCCTTACTACATACGAGCAGTACTTC. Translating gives CASSQDPLTTYEQYF.

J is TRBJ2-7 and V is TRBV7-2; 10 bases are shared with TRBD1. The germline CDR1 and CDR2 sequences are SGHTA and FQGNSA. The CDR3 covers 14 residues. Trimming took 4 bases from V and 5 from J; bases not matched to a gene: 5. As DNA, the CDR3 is TGTGCCAGCAGCTCCGGGACAGGGGTAGACGAGCAGTACTTC. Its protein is CASSSGTGVDEQYF.

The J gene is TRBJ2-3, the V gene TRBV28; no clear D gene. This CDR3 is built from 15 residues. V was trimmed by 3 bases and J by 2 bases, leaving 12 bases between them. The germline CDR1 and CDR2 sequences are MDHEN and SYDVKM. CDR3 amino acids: CASSFIRHITDTQYF. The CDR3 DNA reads TGTGCCAGCAGTTTTATTCGACATATCACAGATACGCAGTATTTT. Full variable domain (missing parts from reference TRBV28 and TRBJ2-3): DVKVTQSSRYLVKRTGEKVFLECVQDMDHENMFWYRQDPGLGLRLIYFSYDVKMKEKGDIPEGYSVSREKKERFSLILESASTNQTSMYLCASSFIRHITDTQYFGPGTRLTVL.

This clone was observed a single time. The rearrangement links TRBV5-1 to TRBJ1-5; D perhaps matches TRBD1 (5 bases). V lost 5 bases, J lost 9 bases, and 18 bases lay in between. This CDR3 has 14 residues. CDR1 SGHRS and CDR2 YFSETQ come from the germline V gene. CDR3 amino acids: CASRWDSASGPQHF. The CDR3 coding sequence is TGCGCCAGCAGGTGGGACTCCGCGTCTGGGCCCCAGCATTTT. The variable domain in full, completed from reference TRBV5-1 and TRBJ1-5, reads KAGVTQTPRYLIKTRGQQVTLSCSPISGHRSVSWYQQTPGQGLQFLFEYFSETQRNKGNFPGRFSGRQFSNSRSEMNVSTLELGDSALYLCASRWDSASGPQHFGDGTRLSIL.

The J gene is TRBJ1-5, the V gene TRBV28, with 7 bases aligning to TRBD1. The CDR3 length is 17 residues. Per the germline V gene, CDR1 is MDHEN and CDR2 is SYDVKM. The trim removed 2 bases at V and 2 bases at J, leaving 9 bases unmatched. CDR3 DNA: TGTGCCAGCAGTTTACCCGCAGGGGGAACGGGCAATCAGCCCCAGCATTTT. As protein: CASSLPAGGTGNQPQHF.

The DNA for the CDR3 is TGTGCCTGGAGTCTGACAGGGAGCACAGATACGCAGTATTTT. Amino acid sequence: CAWSLTGSTDTQYF. This sequence joins TRBV30 and TRBJ2-3; 7 bases are a match to TRBD1. The germline CDR1 and CDR2 sequences are GTSNPN and SVGIG (reference sequence). Trimming cost V 2 bases and J 0 bases; bases outside gene matches: 2. The length of the CDR3 is 14 residues.

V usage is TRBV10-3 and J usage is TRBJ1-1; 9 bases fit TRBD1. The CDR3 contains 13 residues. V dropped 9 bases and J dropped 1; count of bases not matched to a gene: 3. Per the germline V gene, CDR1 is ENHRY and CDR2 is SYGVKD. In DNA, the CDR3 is TGTGCCATTCACAGGGGGCAGAACACTGAAGCTTTCTTT. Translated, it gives CAIHRGQNTEAFF.

CDR3: CASKWQGNSPLHF. CDR3 bases: TGTGCCAGTAAGTGGCAGGGGAATTCACCCCTCCACTTT. The rearrangement joins TRBV19 to TRBJ1-6; D perhaps matches TRBD1 (6 bases). Germline values: CDR1 LNHDA, CDR2 SQIVND (reference sequence). V was cut by 7 bases and J by 7 bases, with 11 bases left in between. The CDR3 runs to 13 residues.

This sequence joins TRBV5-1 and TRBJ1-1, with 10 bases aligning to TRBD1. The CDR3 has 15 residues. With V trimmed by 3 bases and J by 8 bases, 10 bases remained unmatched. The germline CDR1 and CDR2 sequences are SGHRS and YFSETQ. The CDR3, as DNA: TGCGCCAGCAGCTCAACCGGGACAGGGGTGGTGGAAGCTTTCTTT. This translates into CASSSTGTGVVEAFF.

The CDR3 nucleotides read TGTGCCAGCAGTCCCAGCGGAACTAATGAAAAACTGTTTTTT. Translation: CASSPSGTNEKLFF. The gene calls are TRBV7-9 and TRBJ1-4; D gene unclear. The CDR3 sequence is 14 residues long. V was cut by 6 bases and J by 1 base, with 9 bases left in between. Germline CDR1 SEHNR, CDR2 FQNEAQ (reference sequence).

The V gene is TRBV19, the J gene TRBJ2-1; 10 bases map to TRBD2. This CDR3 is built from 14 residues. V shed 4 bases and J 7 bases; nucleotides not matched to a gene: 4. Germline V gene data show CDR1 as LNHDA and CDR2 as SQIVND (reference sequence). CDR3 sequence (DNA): TGTGCCAGTAGTACGAGCGGGGGGGTGAATGAGCAGTTCTTC. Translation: CASSTSGGVNEQFF.

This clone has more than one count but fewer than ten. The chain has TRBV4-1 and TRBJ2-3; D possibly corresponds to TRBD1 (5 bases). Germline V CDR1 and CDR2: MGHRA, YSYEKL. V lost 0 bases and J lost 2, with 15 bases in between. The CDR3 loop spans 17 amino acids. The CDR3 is CASSQDSGRLNTDTQYF. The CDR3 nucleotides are TGCGCCAGCAGCCAAGATTCAGGGCGGTTGAACACAGATACGCAGTATTTT.

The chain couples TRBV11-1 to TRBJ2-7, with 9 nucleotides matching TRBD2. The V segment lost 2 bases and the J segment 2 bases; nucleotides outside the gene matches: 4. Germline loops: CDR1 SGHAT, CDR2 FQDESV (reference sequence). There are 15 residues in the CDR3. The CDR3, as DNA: TGTGCCAGCAGCTTACTTCCTAGCGGGACCTACGAGCAGTACTTC. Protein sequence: CASSLLPSGTYEQYF.